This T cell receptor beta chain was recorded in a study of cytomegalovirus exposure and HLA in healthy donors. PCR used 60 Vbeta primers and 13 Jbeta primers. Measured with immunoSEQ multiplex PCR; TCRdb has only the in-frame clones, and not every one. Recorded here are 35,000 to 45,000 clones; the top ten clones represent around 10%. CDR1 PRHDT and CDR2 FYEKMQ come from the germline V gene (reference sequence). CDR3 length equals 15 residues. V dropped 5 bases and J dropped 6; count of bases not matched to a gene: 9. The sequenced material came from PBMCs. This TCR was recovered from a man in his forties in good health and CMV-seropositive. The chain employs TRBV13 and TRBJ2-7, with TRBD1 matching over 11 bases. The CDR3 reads CASSEMPGQGVEQYF. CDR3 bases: TGTGCCAGCAGCGAAATGCCGGGACAGGGGGTCGAGCAGTACTTC.